A single sample gave rise to the 17 T cell receptor beta chains below, sequenced in a study of T cells after somatic rescue of genetic block. Repertoires were generated with immunoSEQ multiplex PCR, while TCRdb's copy carries only in-frame clones and drops some. The sample has around 64,000 clones, around 90% seen once. Source material: peripheral blood mononuclear cells (PBMCs). These receptors came from a man aged 35 to 55.

The rearrangement links TRBV28 to TRBJ2-6; no reliable D call. The germline gives CDR1 MDHEN, CDR2 SYDVKM. The CDR3 consists of 18 residues. V was cut by 3 bases and J by 2 bases, with 17 bases left in between. The CDR3 nucleotides are TGTGCCAGCAGTTTCCCCGTGGGCCTGGGGACTGGGGCCAACGTCCTGACTTTC. This translates into CASSFPVGLGTGANVLTF.

The chain combines TRBV7-6 with TRBJ1-6; D is undetermined. Looked up from germline, CDR1 is SGHVS and CDR2 is FNYEAQ. V shed 1 base and J shed 3 bases, with 10 bases lying between them. This CDR3 is built from 16 residues. This CDR3 is CASSLGSGVYNSPLHF. In DNA, the CDR3 is TGTGCCAGCAGCTTAGGGTCAGGAGTCTATAATTCACCCCTCCACTTT.

V and J are TRBV2 and TRBJ2-1, with D maybe TRBD1 (6 bases). The CDR3 loop spans 13 amino acids. Trimming left V 6 bases short and J 6 bases short, with 12 bases between. Per the germline V gene, CDR1 is SNHLY and CDR2 is FYNNEI. The CDR3: CASRDLGGNEQFF. The CDR3 DNA sequence: TGTGCCAGCAGGGACTTAGGGGGCAATGAGCAGTTCTTC.

This chain links TRBV4-3 with TRBJ2-6, with D possibly TRBD1 on 6 matching bases. Trimming took off 1 base at V and 0 bases at J, with 16 bases between the two ends. Germline loops: CDR1 LGHNA, CDR2 YSLEER. This CDR3 contains 19 residues. CDR3 residues: CASSQGFGQFSSGANVLTF. CDR3 coding DNA: TGCGCCAGCAGCCAAGGATTTGGACAGTTTTCCTCTGGGGCCAACGTCCTGACTTTC.

This clone was seen once. This chain links TRBV30 with TRBJ2-7; 8 nucleotides match TRBD2. This CDR3 is 14 amino acids long. Germline V gives CDR1 GTSNPN, CDR2 SVGIG (reference sequence). Trimming at V came to 3 bases and at J to 5 bases, leaving 9 bases not matched to a gene. The CDR3 region is CAWRDGGAGDEQYF. CDR3 DNA sequence: TGTGCCTGGAGAGACGGGGGGGCCGGTGACGAGCAGTACTTC.

This sequence joins TRBV18 and TRBJ1-5; D may be TRBD1 (5 bases). Germline values: CDR1 KGHSH, CDR2 LQKENI. The CDR3 extends over 16 amino acids. Trimming took off 0 bases at V and 0 bases at J, with 9 bases between the two ends. CDR3 amino acids: CASSPPGGYSNQPQHF. The CDR3 DNA reads as TGTGCCAGCTCACCACCGGGGGGGTATAGCAATCAGCCCCAGCATTTT.

The chain uses TRBV2 and TRBJ1-5, with 8 bases fitting TRBD1. V gave up 4 bases and J gave up 3 bases; unmatched junction bases: 5. This CDR3 region has 15 residues. The V gene's germline CDR1 is SNHLY and CDR2 FYNNEI. This CDR3 reads CASSAGQDNNQPQHF. DNA of the CDR3: TGTGCCAGCAGTGCGGGACAGGATAACAATCAGCCCCAGCATTTT.

This clone was counted once. This chain links TRBV28 with TRBJ2-7; 10 bases agree with TRBD1. Germline V gene sequence: CDR1 MDHEN, CDR2 SYDVKM. CDR3 length: 13 residues. The ends lost 7 bases at V and 3 bases at J; junction bases unmatched: 3. CDR3 nucleotides: TGTGCCAGCACCTGGGACAGGGGCTACGAGCAGTACTTC. This encodes CASTWDRGYEQYF.

This clone was detected only once. The V gene is TRBV7-6, the J gene TRBJ2-7; 9 bases are a match to TRBD2. The CDR3 totals 15 residues. Trimming cost V 5 bases and J 6 bases; bases outside gene matches: 11. CDR1 is SGHVS, CDR2 FNYEAQ, per germline. Here the CDR3 DNA reads TGTGCCAGCAGCGCGGGGGGGCTAGCTAGAGGCGAGCAGTACTTC. Protein sequence: CASSAGGLARGEQYF.

This clone came up once. The gene calls are TRBV6-1 and TRBJ2-7; 7 bases line up with TRBD1. The CDR3 is made up of 16 amino acids. Germline V gene lookup returns CDR1 MNHNS and CDR2 SASEGT. Trimming cost V 2 bases and J 2 bases; bases outside gene matches: 9. This CDR3 reads CASSELGTALPYEQYF. CDR3 in DNA: TGTGCCAGCAGTGAATTGGGGACAGCGTTACCCTACGAGCAGTACTTC.

The J gene is TRBJ1-5, the V gene TRBV6-5; D remains unclear. CDR1 is MNHEY, CDR2 SVGAGI, per germline. Between the trimmed V and J ends, which lost 5 bases and 0 bases, there was a span of 8 bases. The CDR3 spans 14 residues. The DNA for the CDR3 is TGTGCCAGCAGTATGGATTATAGCAATCAGCCCCAGCATTTT. As protein: CASSMDYSNQPQHF.

This chain uses TRBV19 with TRBJ1-5; a weak D match, TRBD1 (6 bases). Trimming took off 9 bases at V and 3 bases at J, with 12 bases between the two ends. This CDR3 has 13 amino acids. Per the germline V gene, CDR1 is LNHDA and CDR2 is SQIVND (reference sequence). CDR3 nucleotide sequence: TGTGCCAGCGCAGGGGTCAACAATCAGCCCCAGCATTTT. It translates to CASAGVNNQPQHF.

Of note for this clone: Relative to the germline gene, one junction end is altered; a read error may explain this. The CDR3 sequence: CSASSTDTQYF. In DNA, the CDR3 is TGCAGCGCTAGCAGCACAGATACGCAGTATTTT. The chain couples TRBV20-1 to TRBJ2-3; maybe TRBD2 (5 bases). Germline V gene sequence: CDR1 DFQATT, CDR2 SNEGSKA (reference sequence). This CDR3 has 11 residues.

V and J are TRBV27 and TRBJ2-7; 7 bases line up with TRBD1. J was trimmed by 4 bases and V by 0 bases; bases with no gene match: 9. The CDR3 covers 16 residues. The germline gives CDR1 MNHEY, CDR2 SMNVEV (reference sequence). CDR3 sequence (DNA): TGTGCCAGCAGTTTATCTCAATACAGGGGAAGATACGAGCAGTACTTC. Translated: CASSLSQYRGRYEQYF.

This chain uses TRBV18 with TRBJ1-4, with TRBD1 matching 11 bases. Germline V CDR1 and CDR2: KGHSH, LQKENI. Germline trimming cut 3 bases from V and 6 bases from J; bases unmatched to any gene: 6. The CDR3 runs to 16 residues. The CDR3 nucleotides read TGTGCCAGCTCACCCCTACCGGGACAGGGGGATGAAAAACTGTTTTTT. As protein: CASSPLPGQGDEKLFF.

The chain carries TRBV7-9 and TRBJ2-2, with D perhaps TRBD1 or TRBD2 (6 bases each). Germline loops: CDR1 SEHNR, CDR2 FQNEAQ (reference sequence). The CDR3 is made up of 16 amino acids. V was pared by 2 bases and J by 2 bases, with 12 bases between. In DNA form, the CDR3 reads TGTGCCAGCAGCTTACTGGGGGGCCCAAACACCGGGGAGCTGTTTTTT. It translates to CASSLLGGPNTGELFF.

The table lists this clone with a count of one. The chain combines TRBV5-4 with TRBJ2-7, with TRBD1 matching over 9 bases. This CDR3 is 14 amino acids long. With V trimmed by 5 bases and J by 1 base, 4 bases remained unmatched. Germline V lookup: CDR1 SGHNT, CDR2 YYREEE (reference sequence). The chain's CDR3 is CASSRQGGSYEQYF. In DNA, the CDR3 is TGTGCCAGCAGTCGACAGGGGGGATCCTACGAGCAGTACTTC.